The sequence of this TCR beta chain was determined in a study of blood T cells in healthy people across ages. Study observations and caveats: CMV infection status of these donors was not known. Per million T cells, TCR beta diversity dropped roughly linearly as age increased.

Using a J-beta primer mix together with a sample-barcoded 5' primer, a second PCR was run for roughly 7 to 11 cycles. TCRdb itself ran the 5' RACE reads through MiXCR, one entry per CDR3 protein. The sample has over 600,000 distinct CDR3 sequences, about 47% seen once; the top ten hold 15% to 20%. The sample providers were healthy Caucasian people from Russia, aged about 6 to 90. On this clonotype itself: Its antigen remains unidentified.

Germline CDR1 reads LGHDT; CDR2 reads YNNKEL (reference sequence). The CDR3 is 15 amino acids. Deletions cut 1 base from V and 0 bases from J, with 9 bases between. The sample consisted of blood. The chain carries TRBV3-1 and TRBJ1-1; D is unclear. The receptor comes from a man older than 75 in good health. The CDR3: CASSQGRSMNTEAFF. CDR3 sequence (DNA): TGTGCCAGCAGCCAAGGACGGAGCATGAACACTGAAGCTTTCTTT.